The sequence of this T cell receptor beta chain was determined in a study of blood T cells in healthy people across ages (dated by TCRdb to between 2015 and 2017). Turning to the overall study: In model experiments, template switching captured about one uniquely barcoded TCR beta cDNA molecule for every two T cells. The donors were divided into four age groups: young (average approximately 17 years), middle-aged (about 40), aged (approximately 62) and long-lived (around 80). Two additional independent replicas of 1 million unique cDNA reads from the same blood draw were analyzed for two donors (one aged 18 to 30 and one aged 80 or older). The study measured age-related changes in TCR beta repertoire diversity using deep sequencing normalized with unique cDNA molecular identifiers. To avoid experimental bias, donors of different ages were distributed randomly across sequencing lanes. General findings and caveats noted by the study authors: The long-lived group showed more naive CD4+ T cells, fewer expanded clones and increased TCR diversity than the aged group, suggesting age selection. Observed TCR beta diversity per million T cells fell roughly linearly with age, and a significant reduction was already apparent by age around 44. The percentage of naive T cells measured by flow cytometry correlated strongly with observed TCR beta diversity. Conclusive comparison of naive and antigen-experienced compartments was prevented by the profiling of bulk unsorted PBMCs. Estimates of total diversity from one million sequenced T cells were regarded as lower bounds and underestimates. Donor CMV infection status was unknown, potentially confounding age-related changes in expanded clonotypes.

Donors were under 40 systemically healthy Caucasian individuals from Russia aged roughly 6 to 95 years. Approximately 11 milliliters of peripheral blood were drawn from each donor into EDTA-treated Vacutainer tubes. Ficoll-Paque density-gradient centrifugation was used to isolate PBMCs, with at least 7 million per sample. Trizol reagent was used to extract total RNA from PBMCs, with at least 6 micrograms per sample. The percentages of naive CD45RAhigh/CD27high T cells were determined by flow cytometry on a PBMC aliquot from every donor. Library generation was performed with 5' RACE. Sequencing took place on an Illumina HiSeq 2500. The second PCR ran for about 7 to 11 cycles and used a J-beta primer mix along with a sample-barcoded 5' primer. Each TCR beta cDNA molecule received a unique molecular identifier from a template-switch 5' adaptor carrying 12 random nucleotides. Each sample yielded at least 2.5 million CDR3-containing paired-end reads. The Mint cDNA synthesis kit, primed by a TRBC-specific oligonucleotide, was used to synthesize first-strand cDNA from all RNA. After uracil-DNA glycosylase treatment, a first 18-cycle PCR used universal primers M1SS and BC2_uni_R on all cDNA. In the source study's methods: Normalization of each sample was performed by random selection of 1 million high-quality reads, each carrying a distinct molecular identifier. Instead of being binned into consensus sequences, reads with shared molecular identifiers were discarded. MiTCR, set to a Q25 quality threshold and the strictest error-elimination algorithm, was used for CDR3 identification, clonotype clustering and error correction. A nonparametric unseen species model with Euler transformation was used to estimate lower-bound total TCR beta diversity. The public reads were run again by TCRdb, first through fastp at Q25 and then through MiXCR, and only productive beta chains were kept. CDR3 protein sequences are deduplicated, and each keeps its most common genes and DNA. TCRdb, rather than the study authors, made the V and J calls. The sample includes about 1,500,000 distinct CDR3 sequences, with approximately 30% observed a single time. The ten largest clones capture 7.7% of the sample.

This clonotype was recorded at least ten times. The antigen it recognizes is unknown. Base quality data are lacking; no much larger clone is found one base away. The CDR3 runs 16 residues from the cysteine to the phenylalanine. CDR3 DNA only is kept here, 48 bases in frame from base 1. Based on the germline V gene, the CDR1 and CDR2 sequences are SGHDT and YYEEEE. Clipping removes 2 bases from V and 2 bases from J, with 8 as the unmatched junction base count. This clonotype was sampled from a woman younger than 45 in good health. The rearrangement combines TRBV5-6 with TRBJ1-2; TRBD1 fits 8 bases in the junction. The sequenced sample was blood. The nucleotides read TGTGCCAGCAGCTTTGTGGACAGGGACATCAACTATGGCTACACCTTC. Its product reads: CASSFVDRDINYGYTF.